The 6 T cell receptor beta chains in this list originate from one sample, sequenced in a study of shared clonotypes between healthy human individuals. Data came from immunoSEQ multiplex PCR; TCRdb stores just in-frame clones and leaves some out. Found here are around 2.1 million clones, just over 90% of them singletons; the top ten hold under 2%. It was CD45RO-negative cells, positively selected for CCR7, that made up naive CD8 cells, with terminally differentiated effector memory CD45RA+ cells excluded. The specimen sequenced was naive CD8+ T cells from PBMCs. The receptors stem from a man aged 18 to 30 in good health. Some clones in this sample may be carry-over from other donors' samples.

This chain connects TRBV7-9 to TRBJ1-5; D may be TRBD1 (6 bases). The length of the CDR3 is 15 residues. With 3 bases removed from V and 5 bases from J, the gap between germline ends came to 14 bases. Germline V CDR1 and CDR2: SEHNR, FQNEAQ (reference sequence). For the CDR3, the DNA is TGTGCCAGCAGCTTGAAGGGGGGCACGGATCAGCCCCAGCATTTT. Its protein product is CASSLKGGTDQPQHF.

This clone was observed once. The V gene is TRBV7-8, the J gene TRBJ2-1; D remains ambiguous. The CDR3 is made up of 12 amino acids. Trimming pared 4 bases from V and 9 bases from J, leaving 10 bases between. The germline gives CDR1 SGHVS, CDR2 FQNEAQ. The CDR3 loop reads CASSSDGREQFF. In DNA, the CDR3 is TGTGCCAGCAGCTCAGACGGCCGTGAGCAGTTCTTC.

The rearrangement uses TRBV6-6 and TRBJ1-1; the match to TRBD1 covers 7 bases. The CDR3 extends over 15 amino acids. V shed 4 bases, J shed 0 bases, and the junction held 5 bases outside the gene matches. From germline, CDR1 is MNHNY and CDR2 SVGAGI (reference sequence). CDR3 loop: CASSSDRDMNTEAFF. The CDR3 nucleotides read TGTGCCAGCAGTTCCGACAGGGACATGAACACTGAAGCTTTCTTT.

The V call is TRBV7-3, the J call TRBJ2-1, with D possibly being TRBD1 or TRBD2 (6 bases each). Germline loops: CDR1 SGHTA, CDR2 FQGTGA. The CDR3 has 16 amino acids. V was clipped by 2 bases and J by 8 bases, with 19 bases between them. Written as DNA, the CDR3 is TGTGCCAGCAGCTTATCCCCAGGGGAGGTGCGGGATGAGCAGTTCTTC. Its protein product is CASSLSPGEVRDEQFF.

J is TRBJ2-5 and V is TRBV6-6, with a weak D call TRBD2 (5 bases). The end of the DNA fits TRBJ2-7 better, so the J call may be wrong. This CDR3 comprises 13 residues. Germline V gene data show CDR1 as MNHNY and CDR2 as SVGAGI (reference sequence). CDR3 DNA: TGTGCCAGCAGTTACGACTACACCTACGAGCAGTACTTC. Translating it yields CASSYDYTYEQYF.

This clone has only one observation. The CDR3 spells CASSQGGLPRYEQYF. The CDR3 DNA reads TGTGCCAGCAGCCAAGGTGGGCTCCCTCGCTACGAGCAGTACTTC. This rearrangement joins TRBV4-2 to TRBJ2-7; D is unresolved. V dropped 1 base and J dropped 3 bases, with 13 bases sitting between them. Germline V gene lookup returns CDR1 LGHNA and CDR2 YNFKEQ. CDR3 size: 15 residues.